These T cell receptor beta chains were read from a single sample in a study of shared clonotypes between healthy human individuals. Profiled with immunoSEQ multiplex PCR; TCRdb holds only in-frame clones, not every one. The repertoire holds nearly 2 million clones, with about 94% as singletons. The sequenced sample was naive CD8+ T cells sorted from blood. The receptors were gathered from a young man in good health. Each CDR3 is given with its conserved first and last residue. The D gene is left open where the match is weak.

J | length | V | D | CDR3 | DNA
TRBJ1-6 | 14 | TRBV27 | TRBD1 | CASSNRGLNSPLHF | TGTGCCAGCAGTAACAGGGGACTTAATTCACCCCTCCACTTT
TRBJ1-1 | 15 | TRBV2 | TRBD1 | CASSEWQGVNTEAFF | TGTGCCAGCAGTGAGTGGCAGGGGGTGAACACTGAAGCTTTCTTT
TRBJ2-1 | 15 | TRBV2 | TRBD2 | CASSGTSRTSNEQFF | TGTGCCAGCAGTGGGACTAGCCGGACAAGCAATGAGCAGTTCTTC
TRBJ1-1 | 11 | TRBV7-9 | NA | CASSGGTEAFF | TGTGCCAGCAGCGGGGGCACTGAAGCTTTCTTT
TRBJ1-2 | 12 | TRBV18 | NA | CASSGDNYGYTF | TGTGCCAGCTCAGGGGACAACTATGGCTACACCTTC
TRBJ2-1 | 13 | TRBV9 | NA | CASSVSGNNEQFF | TGTGCCAGCAGCGTAAGTGGAAACAATGAGCAGTTCTTC
TRBJ1-5 | 14 | TRBV28 | NA | CASSLQVGDQPQHF | TGTGCCAGCAGTTTACAGGTGGGGGACCAGCCCCAGCATTTT
TRBJ2-5 | 17 | TRBV11-2 | TRBD1 | CASSLTTPGQGQETQYF | TGTGCCAGCAGCTTAACTACCCCGGGACAGGGACAAGAGACCCAGTACTTC
TRBJ1-1 | 16 | TRBV5-8 | NA | CASSLGWDWGGTEAFF | TGTGCCAGCAGCTTGGGTTGGGACTGGGGCGGGACTGAAGCTTTCTTT
TRBJ2-5 | 15 | TRBV7-9 | NA | CASSLGAGYTETQYF | TGTGCCAGCAGCTTAGGGGCAGGGTATACAGAGACCCAGTACTTC
TRBJ2-1 | 17 | TRBV9 | TRBD2 | CASSVEPGTSWDNEQFF | TGTGCCAGCAGCGTAGAACCGGGGACTAGCTGGGACAATGAGCAGTTCTTC
TRBJ2-3 | 16 | TRBV7-9 | TRBD2 | CASRPREGLKTDTQYF | TGTGCCAGCAGGCCGAGGGAGGGTTTGAAGACAGATACGCAGTATTTT
TRBJ2-7 | 13 | TRBV19 | NA | CASSMGLRYEQYF | TGTGCCAGTAGTATGGGGTTGCGCTACGAGCAGTACTTC
TRBJ2-7 | 15 | TRBV27 | TRBD1 | CASSKTGASSYEQYF | TGTGCCAGCAGTAAAACAGGGGCCAGCTCCTACGAGCAGTACTTC